The TCR beta chain under discussion was sequenced for a study of OX40 agonist ivuxolimab in advanced cancers. The CDR3 is 18 amino acids. Germline CDR1 reads KGHSH; CDR2 reads LQKENI. The ends were cut back, 0 bases at V and 3 bases at J, with 18 bases in the middle. This table comes from immunoSEQ multiplex PCR, and its TCRdb copy is limited to in-frame clones, with some not included. The sample contains some 96,000 clones, 89% of which appear only once. The origin of this receptor is an adult with an advanced solid tumor such as melanoma, head and neck, liver or kidney cancer. Source: CD4+ or CD8+ T cells sorted from blood, taken in a trial of the OX40 agonist ivuxolimab. The J gene is TRBJ1-3, the V gene TRBV18, with D uncertain. The CDR3 DNA reads as TGTGCCAGCTCACCACCGGCCACCTCTGACCTGATTGGAAACACCATATATTTT. This encodes CASSPPATSDLIGNTIYF.